This T cell receptor beta chain derives from a study of shared clonotypes between healthy human individuals. Data came from immunoSEQ multiplex PCR; TCRdb stores just in-frame clones and leaves some out. The table records about a million clones, under 80% of them present only once. After removal of 0 bases from V and 3 bases from J, the junction contained 7 bases not matched to a gene. The CDR3 loop spans 17 amino acids. The sample taken for sequencing was memory CD4+ T cells sorted from blood. Stated subset: CD45RA-negative fraction. This TCR was recovered from a man between 18 and 35 years old in good health. V usage is TRBV23-1 and J usage is TRBJ2-1, with 8 bases matching TRBD2. TRBV23-1 falls under the ORF class, with uncertain function. The CDR3 sequence is CASSQSPSGGRYNEQFF. DNA of the CDR3: TGCGCCAGCAGTCAATCGCCCAGCGGGGGCCGCTACAATGAGCAGTTCTTC.